These 29 T cell receptor beta chains share one sample of origin, sequenced in a study of blood T cells in healthy people across ages. Through a sample-barcoded 5' primer and a J-beta primer mix, a second PCR was run for about 6 to 12 cycles. Using its own MiXCR run on the 5' RACE reads, TCRdb lists one record per CDR3 protein. The sample lists approximately 1,000,000 distinct CDR3 sequences, around two fifths occurring once. Sequencing input: blood. The source is a man aged 18 to 30 in good health.

This clonotype was seen only a few times. V and J are TRBV2 and TRBJ2-5, with D possibly matching TRBD1 (6 bases). Germline loops: CDR1 SNHLY, CDR2 FYNNEI. CDR3 length equals 14 residues. Trimming removed 5 bases at V and 1 base at J, with 11 bases between. The CDR3 sequence: CASSSDRLQETQYF. DNA for the CDR3: TGTGCCAGCAGTTCGGACAGACTCCAAGAGACCCAGTACTTC.

V gene TRBV7-2 combines with J gene TRBJ1-4; D is perhaps TRBD1 (5 bases). There are 14 residues in the CDR3. Trimming pared 1 base from V and 3 bases from J, leaving 6 bases between. Germline loops: CDR1 SGHTA, CDR2 FQGNSA. The CDR3 is CASSLVRANEKLFF. In DNA, the CDR3 is TGTGCCAGCAGCTTAGTCAGGGCTAATGAAAAACTGTTTTTT.

Details on this clonotype: A much bigger clone sits one base away, suggesting this may be a read error. CDR3 DNA: TGCAGTGCTGGCCTAGCGGGGGGGGACACAGGTACGCAGTATTTT. Translation: CSAGLAGGDTGTQYF. V usage is TRBV20-1 and J usage is TRBJ2-3; 12 nucleotides align to TRBD2. Germline CDR1 and CDR2: DFQATT and SNEGSKA (reference sequence). This CDR3 has 15 amino acids.

In its sample, this clonotype was seen a few times. This rearrangement joins TRBV24-1 to TRBJ2-3, with D possibly being TRBD2 (6 bases). Trimming left V 4 bases short and J 1 base short, with 11 bases between. The CDR3 is 15 amino acids. Germline assignment: CDR1 KGHDR and CDR2 SFDVKD. The CDR3 sequence: CATSDRGTRTDTQYF. The CDR3 bases are TGTGCCACCAGTGACCGGGGGACCCGCACAGATACGCAGTATTTT.

This clonotype has more than one count but fewer than ten. The chain is built from TRBV29-1 and TRBJ2-5; 8 bases line up with TRBD2. The CDR3 extends over 14 amino acids. Germline trimming cut 6 bases from V and 4 bases from J; bases unmatched to any gene: 10. Germline V gene lookup returns CDR1 SQVTM and CDR2 ANQGSEA. The CDR3 bases are TGCAGCGTGGGGACTAGGACCCGGGGAGAGACCCAGTACTTC. Residues: CSVGTRTRGETQYF. The variable domain in full, with the rest retrieved from reference TRBV29-1 and TRBJ2-5, is SAVISQKPSRDICQRGTSLTIQCQVDSQVTMMFWYRQQPGQSLTLIATANQGSEATYESGFVIDKFPISRPNLTFSTLTVSNMSPEDSSIYLCSVGTRTRGETQYFGPGTRLLVL.

This clonotype was detected only once. For the CDR3, the DNA is TGTGCCAGCAGTTACTCGACGAGACAGGGGGCAAGTATTGGGAATTCACCCCTCCACTTT. Translated: CASSYSTRQGASIGNSPLHF. The chain is built from TRBV6-2 or TRBV6-3 and TRBJ1-6, with TRBD1 matching 10 bases. With V trimmed by 0 bases and J by 7 bases, 15 bases remained unmatched. Germline V gene lookup returns CDR1 MNHEY and CDR2 SVGEGT. This CDR3 spans 20 amino acids.

This chain uses TRBV7-2 with TRBJ2-1; TRBD1 is a possible D gene (5 bases). Germline-derived CDR1 and CDR2 are SGHTA and FQGNSA. This CDR3 has 13 amino acids. V shed 3 bases and J shed 4 bases, with 7 bases lying between them. CDR3 in amino acids: CASSFRDYNEQFF. The CDR3 DNA reads as TGTGCCAGCAGCTTCAGGGATTACAATGAGCAGTTCTTC.

Regarding this clonotype: With a much larger clone just one base away, this may be a read error. The rearrangement links TRBV4-1 to TRBJ2-5, with D tentatively TRBD1 (7 bases). Germline CDR1 is MGHRA and CDR2 is YSYEKL. The CDR3 length is 15 residues. Trimming left V 2 bases short and J 3 bases short, with 13 bases between. The CDR3 DNA reads as TGCGCCAGCAGCCAACCCGCGGGGACAGAAGAGACCCAGTACTTC. As protein: CASSQPAGTEETQYF.

The gene calls are TRBV5-1 and TRBJ1-1, with D uncertain. Trimming left V 0 bases short and J 4 bases short, with 10 bases between. The CDR3 length is 14 residues. CDR1 SGHRS and CDR2 YFSETQ come from the germline V gene. The CDR3 sequence is CASSLEVAGTEAFF. CDR3 in DNA: TGCGCCAGCAGCTTGGAGGTGGCAGGCACTGAAGCTTTCTTT.

This clonotype was counted only a few times. The chain is built from TRBV12-3 or TRBV12-4 and TRBJ2-3; 9 bases match TRBD2. J lost 4 bases, V lost 3 bases, and 8 bases had no gene match. This CDR3 is built from 16 residues. The CDR3 loop is CASSLLSGGSADTQYF. CDR3 nucleotides: TGTGCCAGCAGTTTGCTTAGCGGGGGTTCCGCAGATACGCAGTATTTT.

A few counts support this clonotype. CDR3 residues: CASSERLAGNTDTQYF. Written as DNA, the CDR3 is TGTGCCAGCAGCGAAAGACTAGCGGGGAACACAGATACGCAGTATTTT. V is TRBV7-9 and J is TRBJ2-3; 11 nucleotides agree with TRBD2. Per germline, CDR1 SEHNR and CDR2 FQNEAQ (reference sequence). This CDR3 has 16 residues. The V gene end was trimmed by 5 bases and the J gene end by 2 bases; junction bases not matched to a gene: 6.

V and J are TRBV29-1 and TRBJ2-7; 9 bases are a match to TRBD2. V shed 5 bases, J shed 2 bases, and the junction held 10 bases outside the gene matches. The germline CDR1 and CDR2 sequences are SQVTM and ANQGSEA. CDR3 size: 15 residues. CDR3 region: CSVFDGRGGPYEQYF. In DNA, the CDR3 is TGCAGCGTTTTTGATGGGCGGGGGGGCCCCTACGAGCAGTACTTC.

The CDR3 DNA follows: TGTGCCAGCTCGGGACTAGCGGCGTCAGATACGCAGTATTTT. Its translation is CASSGLAASDTQYF. This chain links TRBV27 with TRBJ2-3; 11 positions match TRBD2. Germline V gives CDR1 MNHEY, CDR2 SMNVEV (reference sequence). The CDR3 has 14 residues. Germline trimming cut 8 bases from V and 4 bases from J; bases unmatched to any gene: 5.

The V gene is TRBV20-1, the J gene TRBJ2-5; 11 nucleotides agree with TRBD2. The CDR3 runs 14 residues. Unmatched junction bases numbered 6, after V lost 5 bases and J lost 4 bases. Germline V gene sequence: CDR1 DFQATT, CDR2 SNEGSKA (reference sequence). The CDR3 bases are TGCAGTGCTCCGACGACTAGCGGGGTAGAGACCCAGTACTTC. This gives the protein CSAPTTSGVETQYF.

The chain is built from TRBV5-1 and TRBJ2-1; D is possibly TRBD2 (5 bases). V lost 4 bases and J lost 10, with 9 bases in between. The CDR3 totals 11 residues. CDR1 SGHRS and CDR2 YFSETQ come from the germline V gene. The CDR3 DNA follows: TGCGCCAGCAGCGAGACTACGGAGCAGTTCTTC. Translation gives CASSETTEQFF.

J is TRBJ2-3 and V is TRBV12-3 or TRBV12-4; either TRBD1 or TRBD2 may supply D (5 bases each). The germline V and J ends were trimmed by 10 bases and 6 bases, with 23 bases remaining between them. The CDR3 contains 15 residues. The CDR3: CANLGDRGRRDTQYF. CDR3 in DNA: TGTGCCAACTTAGGGGACCGGGGTAGGAGGGATACGCAGTATTTT.

J is TRBJ2-2 and V is TRBV29-1; the match to TRBD1 covers 11 bases. The CDR3 totals 14 residues. Per germline, CDR1 SQVTM and CDR2 ANQGSEA. The CDR3 nucleotides are TGCAGGTTTGGGACAGGGGGGGATGCCGGGGAGCTGTTTTTT. Protein sequence: CRFGTGGDAGELFF.

This chain uses TRBV9 with TRBJ2-2; possibly TRBD1 or TRBD2 for D (6 bases each). Germline assignment: CDR1 SGDLS and CDR2 YYNGEE. The V and J ends lost 4 bases and 6 bases respectively, with 19 bases between them. The CDR3 is made up of 16 amino acids. The DNA of the CDR3 is TGTGCCAGCAGCTCGTCCTCGGGGGCGATGGCCGGGGAGCTGTTTTTT. Amino acids: CASSSSSGAMAGELFF.

This chain uses TRBV5-6 with TRBJ2-1, with TRBD1 matching over 8 bases. Germline V gives CDR1 SGHDT, CDR2 YYEEEE. V lost 4 bases and J lost 6; bases outside the gene matches: 9. CDR3 length equals 15 residues. The CDR3 DNA reads as TGTGCCAGCAGCAACGACAGGGGCTTCTCCAATGAGCAGTTCTTC. This translates into CASSNDRGFSNEQFF. Full variable domain (outside the CDR3, taken from reference TRBV5-6 and TRBJ2-1): DAGVTQSPTHLIKTRGQQVTLRCSPKSGHDTVSWYQQALGQGPQFIFQYYEEEERQRGNFPDRFSGHQFPNYSSELNVNALLLGDSALYLCASSNDRGFSNEQFFGPGTRLTVL.

V and J are TRBV6-5 and TRBJ1-2; TRBD1 aligns across 7 bases. This CDR3 region has 15 residues. J was trimmed by 0 bases and V by 5 bases; bases with no gene match: 6. CDR1 is MNHEY, CDR2 SVGAGI, per germline. The CDR3 sequence is CASSRQGLPNYGYTF. Written as DNA, the CDR3 is TGTGCCAGCAGTCGACAGGGTCTGCCTAACTATGGCTACACCTTC.

The CDR3 spells CASGPPYSNQPQHF. As DNA, the CDR3 is TGTGCCAGCGGGCCTCCTTATAGCAATCAGCCCCAGCATTTT. The chain links TRBV6-2 or TRBV6-3 to TRBJ1-5; D is ambiguous. The CDR3 loop spans 14 amino acids. Trimming left V 8 bases short and J 0 bases short, with 11 bases between. Germline V gives CDR1 MNHEY, CDR2 SVGEGT.

The V and J genes are TRBV11-2 and TRBJ2-1, with 9 bases matching TRBD2. J lost 8 bases, V lost 3 bases, and 8 bases had no gene match. This CDR3 contains 15 residues. Germline loops: CDR1 SGHAT, CDR2 FQNNGV. In nucleotides, the CDR3 is TGTGCCAGCAGCTTCGCGGCGGGGGGGCCGGATGAGCAGTTCTTC. It codes for CASSFAAGGPDEQFF.

The chain links TRBV6-2 or TRBV6-3 to TRBJ2-7; 7 nucleotides align to TRBD1. The CDR3 is 14 amino acids. Trimming removed 7 bases from V and 0 bases from J; junction bases left unmatched: 6. CDR1 and CDR2 from the germline V gene are MNHEY and SVGEGT. The CDR3 region has the DNA TGTGCCAGCAAGAGACAGGGAAGCTCCTACGAGCAGTACTTC. This gives the protein CASKRQGSSYEQYF.

The chain employs TRBV20-1 and TRBJ2-7; 10 nucleotides line up with TRBD1. The CDR3 covers 15 residues. V was clipped by 0 bases and J by 6 bases; unmatched bases: 8. Germline CDR1 and CDR2: DFQATT and SNEGSKA (reference sequence). The CDR3 here is CSARDQDRGSREQYF. The CDR3 bases are TGCAGTGCTAGAGATCAGGACAGGGGGTCGCGCGAGCAGTACTTC.

This clonotype has a handful of counts. This rearrangement joins TRBV9 to TRBJ1-2; D possibly corresponds to TRBD1 (5 bases). V was clipped by 4 bases and J by 4 bases, with 17 bases between them. The CDR3 spans 15 residues. Germline loops: CDR1 SGDLS, CDR2 YYNGEE. CDR3 in DNA: TGTGCCAGCAGCCTCAGCCAGGGATTGAGCTATGGCTACACCTTC. This translates into CASSLSQGLSYGYTF.

The chain joins TRBV4-3 to TRBJ2-2; no clear D gene. The CDR3 loop spans 15 amino acids. Per the germline V gene, CDR1 is LGHNA and CDR2 is YSLEER. V was trimmed by 0 bases and J by 3 bases, leaving 8 bases between them. The CDR3 is CASSQDLGYTGELFF. The CDR3 DNA is TGCGCCAGCAGCCAAGATTTGGGATACACCGGGGAGCTGTTTTTT.

As regards this clonotype: A much larger clone is a single base away; this may be a read error. J is TRBJ2-1 and V is TRBV27; no clear D gene. Between the trimmed V and J ends, which lost 3 bases and 13 bases, there was a span of 10 bases. Germline values: CDR1 MNHEY, CDR2 SMNVEV (reference sequence). The CDR3 consists of 11 residues. The CDR3 loop is CASSFAETQFF. The CDR3 nucleotides are TGTGCCAGCAGTTTTGCGGAGACCCAGTTCTTC.

The rearrangement uses TRBV5-6 and TRBJ1-1; no firm D call. The CDR3 spans 13 residues. Between the trimmed V and J ends, which lost 3 bases and 6 bases, there was a span of 12 bases. Per germline, CDR1 SGHDT and CDR2 YYEEEE. CDR3 nucleotide sequence: TGTGCCAGCAGCTCCGGTGACGGGGCTGAAGCTTTCTTT. Protein: CASSSGDGAEAFF.

This clonotype turned up a few times. V and J are TRBV6-6 and TRBJ1-2; possible D gene TRBD1, 6 bases. Germline values: CDR1 MNHNY, CDR2 SVGAGI (reference sequence). The CDR3 totals 16 residues. V lost 0 bases to trimming and J lost 2 bases, with 13 bases between them. The CDR3, as DNA: TGTGCCAGCAGTTACTCAGCCGGGGGGCGGAACTATGGCTACACCTTC. This codes for CASSYSAGGRNYGYTF.